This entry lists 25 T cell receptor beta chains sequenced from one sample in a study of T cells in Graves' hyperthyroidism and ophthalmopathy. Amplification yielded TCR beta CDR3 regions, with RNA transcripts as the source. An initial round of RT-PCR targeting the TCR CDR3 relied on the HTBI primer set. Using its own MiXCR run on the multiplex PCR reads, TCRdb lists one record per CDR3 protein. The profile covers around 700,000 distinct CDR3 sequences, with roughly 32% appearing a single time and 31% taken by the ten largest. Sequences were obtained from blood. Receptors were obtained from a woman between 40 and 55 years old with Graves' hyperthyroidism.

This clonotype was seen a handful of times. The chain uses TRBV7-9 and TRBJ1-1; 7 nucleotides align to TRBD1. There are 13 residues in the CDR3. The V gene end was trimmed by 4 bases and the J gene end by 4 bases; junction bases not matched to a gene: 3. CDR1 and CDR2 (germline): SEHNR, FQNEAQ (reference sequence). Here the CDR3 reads CASSSTGPTEAFF. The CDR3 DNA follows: TGTGCCAGCAGCTCGACAGGGCCCACTGAAGCTTTCTTT. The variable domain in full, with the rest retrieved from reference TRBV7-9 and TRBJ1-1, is DTGVSQNPRHKITKRGQNVTFRCDPISEHNRLYWYRQTLGQGPEFLTYFQNEAQLEKSRLLSDRFSAERPKGSFSTLEIQRTEQGDSAMYLCASSSTGPTEAFFGQGTRLTVV.

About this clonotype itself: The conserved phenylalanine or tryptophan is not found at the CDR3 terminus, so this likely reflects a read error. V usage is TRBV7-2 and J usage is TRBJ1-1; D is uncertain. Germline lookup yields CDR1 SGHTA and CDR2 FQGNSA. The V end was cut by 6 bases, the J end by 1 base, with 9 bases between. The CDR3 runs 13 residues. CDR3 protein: CASSDHQNTEAFS. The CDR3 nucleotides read TGTGCCAGCAGTGACCATCAGAACACTGAAGCTTTCTCT.

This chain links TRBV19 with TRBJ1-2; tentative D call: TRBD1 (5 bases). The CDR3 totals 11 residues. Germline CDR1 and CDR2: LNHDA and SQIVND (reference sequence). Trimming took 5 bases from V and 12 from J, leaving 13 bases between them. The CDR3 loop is CASSPGRGHTF. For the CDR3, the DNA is TGTGCCAGTAGTCCAGGGCGCGGCCACACCTTC.

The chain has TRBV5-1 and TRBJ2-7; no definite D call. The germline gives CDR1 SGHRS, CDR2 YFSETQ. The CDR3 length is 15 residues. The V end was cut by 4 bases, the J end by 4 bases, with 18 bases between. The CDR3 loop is CASSQDLRSLYEQYF. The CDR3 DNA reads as TGCGCCAGCAGCCAAGATCTTAGGAGTTTGTACGAGCAGTACTTC. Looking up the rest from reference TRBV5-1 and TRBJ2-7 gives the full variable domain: KAGVTQTPRYLIKTRGQQVTLSCSPISGHRSVSWYQQTPGQGLQFLFEYFSETQRNKGNFPGRFSGRQFSNSRSEMNVSTLELGDSALYLCASSQDLRSLYEQYFGPGTRLTVT.

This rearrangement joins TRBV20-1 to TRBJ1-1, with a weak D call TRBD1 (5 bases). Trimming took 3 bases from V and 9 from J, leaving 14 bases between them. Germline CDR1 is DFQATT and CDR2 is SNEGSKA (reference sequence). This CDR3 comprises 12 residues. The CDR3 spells CSAREGPLKAFF. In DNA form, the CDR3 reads TGCAGTGCTAGGGAGGGACCTCTTAAAGCTTTCTTT.

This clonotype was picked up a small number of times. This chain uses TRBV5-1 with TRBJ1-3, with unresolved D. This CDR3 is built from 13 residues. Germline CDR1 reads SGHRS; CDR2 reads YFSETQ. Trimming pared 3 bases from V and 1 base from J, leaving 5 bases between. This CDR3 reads CASSWDSGNTIYF. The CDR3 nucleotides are TGCGCCAGCAGCTGGGATTCTGGAAACACCATATATTTT.

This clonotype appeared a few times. CDR3 DNA: TGTGCCAGTCGGGTGGCAGCTAACACCGGGGAGCTGTTTTTT. Amino acid sequence: CASRVAANTGELFF. V gene TRBV12-3 or TRBV12-4 combines with J gene TRBJ2-2; D ambiguous. Trimming shortened V by 9 bases and J by 2 bases, and 13 bases separated the two germline ends. This CDR3 is built from 14 residues.

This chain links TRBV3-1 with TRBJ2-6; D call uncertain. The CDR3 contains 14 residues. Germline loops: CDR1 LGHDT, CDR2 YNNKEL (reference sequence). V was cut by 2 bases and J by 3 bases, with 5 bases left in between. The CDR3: CASSQRDGANVLTF. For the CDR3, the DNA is TGTGCCAGCAGCCAAAGGGATGGGGCCAACGTCCTGACTTTC.

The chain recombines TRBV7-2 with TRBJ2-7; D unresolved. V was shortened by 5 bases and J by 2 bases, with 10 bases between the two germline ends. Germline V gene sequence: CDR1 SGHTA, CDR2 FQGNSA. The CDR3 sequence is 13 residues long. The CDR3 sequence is CASSPGEAYEQYF. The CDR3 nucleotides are TGTGCCAGCAGCCCTGGGGAAGCCTACGAGCAGTACTTC.

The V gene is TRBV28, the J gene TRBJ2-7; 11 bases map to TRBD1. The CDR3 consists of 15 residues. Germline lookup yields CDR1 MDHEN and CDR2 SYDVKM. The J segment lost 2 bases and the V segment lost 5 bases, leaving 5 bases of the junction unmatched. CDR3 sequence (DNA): TGTGCCAGCAGTGCCGGGACAGGGGGACCCTACGAGCAGTACTTC. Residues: CASSAGTGGPYEQYF.

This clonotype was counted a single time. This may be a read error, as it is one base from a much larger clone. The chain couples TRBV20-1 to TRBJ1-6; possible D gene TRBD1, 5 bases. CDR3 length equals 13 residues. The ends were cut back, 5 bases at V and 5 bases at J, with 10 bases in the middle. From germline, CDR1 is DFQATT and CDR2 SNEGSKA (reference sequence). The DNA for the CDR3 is TGCAGTGCTGGGGCAGGGAATAATTCACCCCTCCACTTT. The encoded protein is CSAGAGNNSPLHF.

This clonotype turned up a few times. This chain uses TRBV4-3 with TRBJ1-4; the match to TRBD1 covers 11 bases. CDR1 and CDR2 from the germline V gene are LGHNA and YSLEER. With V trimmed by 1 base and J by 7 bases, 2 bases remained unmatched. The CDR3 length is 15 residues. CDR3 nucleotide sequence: TGCGCCAGCAGCCAAGGAGGGACAGGGGGTGAAAAACTGTTTTTT. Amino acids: CASSQGGTGGEKLFF.

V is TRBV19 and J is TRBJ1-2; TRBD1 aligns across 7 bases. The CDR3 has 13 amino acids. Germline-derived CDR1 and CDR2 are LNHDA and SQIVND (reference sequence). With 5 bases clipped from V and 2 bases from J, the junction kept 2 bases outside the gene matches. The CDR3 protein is CASSARGNYGYTF. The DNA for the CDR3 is TGTGCCAGTAGTGCCAGGGGGAACTATGGCTACACCTTC.

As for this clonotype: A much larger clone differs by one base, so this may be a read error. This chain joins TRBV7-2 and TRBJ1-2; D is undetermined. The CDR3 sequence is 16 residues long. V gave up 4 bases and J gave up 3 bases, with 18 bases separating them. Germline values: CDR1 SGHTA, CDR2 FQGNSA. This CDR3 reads CASSSRTLHRHYGYTF. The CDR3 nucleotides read TGTGCCAGCAGCTCCCGAACCTTACACAGACACTATGGCTACACCTTC. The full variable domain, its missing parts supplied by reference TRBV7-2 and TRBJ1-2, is GAGVSQSPSNKVTEKGKDVELRCDPISGHTALYWYRQSLGQGLEFLIYFQGNSAPDKSGLPSDRFSAERTGGSVSTLTIQRTQQEDSAVYLCASSSRTLHRHYGYTFGSGTRLTVV.

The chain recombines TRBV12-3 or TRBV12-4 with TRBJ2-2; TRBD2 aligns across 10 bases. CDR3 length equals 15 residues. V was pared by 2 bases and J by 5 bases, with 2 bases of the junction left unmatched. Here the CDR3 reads CASSLLAGATGELFF. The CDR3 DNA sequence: TGTGCCAGCAGTTTACTAGCGGGAGCGACCGGGGAGCTGTTTTTT.

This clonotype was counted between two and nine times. The CDR3 DNA sequence: TGTGCCAGCAGTTACTCCGGCAGGGCGGATGGCTACACCTTC. This encodes CASSYSGRADGYTF. J is TRBJ1-2 and V is TRBV6-2 or TRBV6-3, with D possibly matching TRBD1 (5 bases). V dropped 0 bases and J dropped 6 bases, with 11 bases sitting between them. CDR1 is MNHEY and CDR2 is SVGEGT in the germline V gene. This CDR3 comprises 14 residues.

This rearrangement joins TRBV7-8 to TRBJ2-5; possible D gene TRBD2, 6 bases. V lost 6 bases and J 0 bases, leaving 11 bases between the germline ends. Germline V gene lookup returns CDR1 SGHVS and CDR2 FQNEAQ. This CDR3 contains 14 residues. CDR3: CASRRDSNQETQYF. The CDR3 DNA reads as TGTGCCAGCAGGCGGGACTCCAACCAAGAGACCCAGTACTTC.

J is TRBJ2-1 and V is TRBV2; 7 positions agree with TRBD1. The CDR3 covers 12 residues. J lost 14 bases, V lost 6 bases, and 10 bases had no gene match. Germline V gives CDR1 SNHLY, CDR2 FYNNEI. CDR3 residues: CASSLTRDRKFF. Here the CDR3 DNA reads TGTGCCAGCAGCCTAACTAGGGACAGAAAGTTCTTC.

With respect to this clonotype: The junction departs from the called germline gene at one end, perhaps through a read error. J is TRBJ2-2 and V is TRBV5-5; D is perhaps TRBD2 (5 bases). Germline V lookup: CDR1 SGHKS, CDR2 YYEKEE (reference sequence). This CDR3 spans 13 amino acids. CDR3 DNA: TGTGCCAGCAGCCAAGTAAGGTCCGGGGAGCTGCTTTTT. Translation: CASSQVRSGELLF.

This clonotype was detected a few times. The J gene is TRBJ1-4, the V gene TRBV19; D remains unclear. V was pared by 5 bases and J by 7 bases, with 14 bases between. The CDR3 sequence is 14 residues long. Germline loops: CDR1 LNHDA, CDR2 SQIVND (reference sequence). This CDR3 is CASSRTGRVEKLFF. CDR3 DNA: TGTGCCAGTAGTCGGACCGGGAGAGTTGAAAAACTGTTTTTT.

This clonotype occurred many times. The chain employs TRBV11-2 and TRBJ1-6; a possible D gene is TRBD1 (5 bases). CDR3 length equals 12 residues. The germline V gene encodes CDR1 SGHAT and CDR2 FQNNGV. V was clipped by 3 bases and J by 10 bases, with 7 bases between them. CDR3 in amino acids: CASSFGASPLHF. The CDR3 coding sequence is TGTGCCAGCAGCTTCGGGGCCTCACCCCTCCACTTT.

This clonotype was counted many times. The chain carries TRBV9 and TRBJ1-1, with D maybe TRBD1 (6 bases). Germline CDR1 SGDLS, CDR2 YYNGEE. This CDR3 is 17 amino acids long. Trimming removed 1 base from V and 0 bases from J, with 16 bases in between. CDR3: CASSVTFGGQMNTEAFF. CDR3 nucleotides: TGTGCCAGCAGCGTAACTTTTGGTGGACAGATGAACACTGAAGCTTTCTTT.

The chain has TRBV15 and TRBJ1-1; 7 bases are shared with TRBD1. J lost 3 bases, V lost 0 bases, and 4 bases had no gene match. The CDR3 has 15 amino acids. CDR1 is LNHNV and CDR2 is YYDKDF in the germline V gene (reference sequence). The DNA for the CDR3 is TGTGCCACCAGCAGAGACCGGACAGGATACACTGAAGCTTTCTTT. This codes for CATSRDRTGYTEAFF.

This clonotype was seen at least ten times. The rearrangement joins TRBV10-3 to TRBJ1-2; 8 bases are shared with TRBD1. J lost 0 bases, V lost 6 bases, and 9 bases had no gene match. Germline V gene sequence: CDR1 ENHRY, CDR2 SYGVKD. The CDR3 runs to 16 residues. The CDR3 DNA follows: TGTGCCATCAGCTTAGGACAGGGAGAAGCTAACTATGGCTACACCTTC. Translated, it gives CAISLGQGEANYGYTF.

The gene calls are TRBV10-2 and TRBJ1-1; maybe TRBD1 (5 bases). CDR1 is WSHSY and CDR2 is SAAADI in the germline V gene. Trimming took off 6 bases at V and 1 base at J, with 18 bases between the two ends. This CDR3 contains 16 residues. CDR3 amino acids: CASSLVYRGRNTEAFF. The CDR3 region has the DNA TGCGCCAGCAGCTTGGTTTACCGGGGGAGGAACACTGAAGCTTTCTTT.